The 9 T cell receptor beta chains presented below share a single source sample, sequenced in a study of T cell changes during pregnancy in multiple sclerosis. Clones were sequenced by immunoSEQ multiplex PCR, and TCRdb holds only the in-frame ones, with some missing. This sample has about 52,000 clones, with about 92% found just once. Sample: CD4+ T cells from peripheral blood mononuclear cells, taken before pregnancy. Receptors were obtained from a female donor with multiple sclerosis, enrolled in a pregnancy study.

The chain links TRBV5-1 to TRBJ2-7, with D hard to call. Germline loops: CDR1 SGHRS, CDR2 YFSETQ. This CDR3 comprises 16 residues. The V end lost 4 bases, the J end lost 6 bases, and 23 bases lay between the germline ends. DNA for the CDR3: TGCGCCAGCAGCCCGTTTCCCACATCTGGCCCTCGCGAGCAGTACTTC. Amino acid sequence: CASSPFPTSGPREQYF.

The rearrangement uses TRBV6-1 and TRBJ2-1; tentatively, D is TRBD1 (6 bases). The germline CDR1 and CDR2 sequences are MNHNS and SASEGT. This CDR3 is 15 amino acids long. V was pared by 2 bases and J by 7 bases, with 15 bases between. CDR3 coding DNA: TGTGCCAGCAGTGAAAATTGGGTGGACAGAAATGAGCAGTTCTTC. It is translated as CASSENWVDRNEQFF.

This chain joins TRBV2 and TRBJ1-5; D is undetermined. CDR1 is SNHLY and CDR2 is FYNNEI in the germline V gene. This CDR3 is 12 amino acids long. V was shortened by 4 bases and J by 7 bases, with 8 bases between the two germline ends. CDR3 bases: TGTGCCAGCAGTGGGGAGGGACAGCCCCAGCATTTT. Its translation: CASSGEGQPQHF.

This clone came up once. The CDR3, as DNA: TGTGCCAGCAGTTACAGGGGGACAGGAGCTAATGAAAAACTGTTTTTT. Encoded protein: CASSYRGTGANEKLFF. The rearrangement joins TRBV6-6 to TRBJ1-4; 8 bases agree with TRBD1. Germline V lookup: CDR1 MNHNY, CDR2 SVGAGI (reference sequence). This CDR3 contains 16 residues. V lost 2 bases and J lost 3; bases outside the gene matches: 5.

CDR3 in amino acids: CSVQDSNQPQHF. The CDR3 bases are TGCAGCGTCCAGGATAGCAATCAGCCCCAGCATTTT. The chain joins TRBV29-1 to TRBJ1-5; D not resolved. CDR1 SQVTM and CDR2 ANQGSEA come from the germline V gene. The V and J ends lost 6 bases and 0 bases respectively, with 6 bases between them. CDR3 length equals 12 residues.

V usage is TRBV9 and J usage is TRBJ2-7; the match to TRBD1 covers 7 bases. The CDR3 has 12 residues. CDR1 is SGDLS, CDR2 YYNGEE, per germline. Losses at the gene ends were 3 bases for V and 3 bases for J; bases not matched to a gene: 0. The CDR3 sequence: CASSGQGYEQYF. The CDR3 coding sequence is TGTGCCAGCAGCGGACAGGGCTACGAGCAGTACTTC.

This chain uses TRBV10-3 with TRBJ1-1, with 11 bases fitting TRBD1. Trimming removed 4 bases from V and 5 bases from J; junction bases left unmatched: 6. The germline V gene encodes CDR1 ENHRY and CDR2 SYGVKD. This CDR3 has 15 residues. DNA of the CDR3: TGTGCCATCAGTGCCGGACAGGGGGCGCGTACTGAAGCTTTCTTT. Its translation is CAISAGQGARTEAFF.

The chain joins TRBV5-6 to TRBJ1-2; 9 bases match TRBD1. In germline, CDR1 is SGHDT, CDR2 YYEEEE. Trimming at V came to 7 bases and at J to 2 bases, leaving 6 bases not matched to a gene. The CDR3 spans 14 residues. In nucleotides, the CDR3 is TGTGCCAGCGGACAGGGGCTTGAAAACTATGGCTACACCTTC. It translates to CASGQGLENYGYTF.

The chain couples TRBV19 to TRBJ1-2; unclear D gene. The V gene's germline CDR1 is LNHDA and CDR2 SQIVND (reference sequence). CDR3 length: 15 residues. V was clipped by 2 bases and J by 4 bases, with 14 bases between them. In DNA, the CDR3 is TGTGCCAGTAGTATACGAGGAGGCGGATTCTATGGCTACACCTTC. Translating it yields CASSIRGGGFYGYTF.